Following are 5 T cell receptor beta chains from one sample sequenced in a study of blood T cell repertoires in COVID-19. TCRdb keeps only in-frame clones here, not all; method: immunoSEQ multiplex PCR. The sample gives tens of thousands of clones, approximately 84% of which show up once; over 25% is in the top ten. The source material was peripheral blood. All receptors come from a human donor in a cohort sampled during active COVID-19.

This chain joins TRBV12-2 and TRBJ2-5; TRBD2 is the table's D call and was not checked against the DNA. TRBV12-2 is tagged as a pseudogene. The length of the CDR3 is 14 residues. CDR3 bases: TGTGCAAGTCGCACTCGGGGGGCCGGAGAGACCCAGTACTTC. Translated, it gives CASRTRGAGETQYF.

The chain combines TRBV18 with TRBJ1-2, with a possible D match to TRBD1 (6 bases). V was shortened by 0 bases and J by 9 bases, with 17 bases between the two germline ends. CDR1 KGHSH and CDR2 LQKENI come from the germline V gene. CDR3 length: 15 residues. The CDR3 bases are TGTGCCAGCTCACCACCGTCTTCGGGCAGGGGAAGCTACACCTTC. Its translation: CASSPPSSGRGSYTF.

The CDR3 is CASSPHRENTEAFF. CDR3 DNA: TGTGCCAGCAGCCCGCACAGAGAGAACACTGAAGCTTTCTTT. The chain carries TRBV7-9 and TRBJ1-1; D not certain. CDR1 is SEHNR and CDR2 is FQNEAQ in the germline V gene (reference sequence). V lost 5 bases and J 1 base, leaving 11 bases between the germline ends. CDR3 length equals 14 residues.

The chain is built from TRBV7-9 and TRBJ1-1; TRBD1 aligns across 7 bases. Germline CDR1 SEHNR, CDR2 FQNEAQ (reference sequence). After removal of 4 bases from V and 1 base from J, the junction contained 3 bases not matched to a gene. The CDR3 spans 14 residues. The CDR3 spells CASSSGTANTEAFF. Written as DNA, the CDR3 is TGTGCCAGCAGCTCGGGGACAGCGAACACTGAAGCTTTCTTT.

The chain uses TRBV3-1 (or the pseudogene TRBV3-2) and TRBJ1-3; D may be TRBD1 (5 bases). Trimming took 1 base from V and 0 from J, leaving 16 bases between them. Germline V gene sequence: CDR1 LGHDT, CDR2 YNNKEL (reference sequence). The CDR3 runs to 18 residues. CDR3: CASSQVAHRPYSGNTIYF. For the CDR3, the DNA is TGTGCCAGCAGCCAAGTAGCCCACAGGCCCTACTCTGGAAACACCATATATTTT.